This entry lists 15 T cell receptor beta chains sequenced from one sample in a study of blood T cells in healthy people across ages. The authors ran a second PCR of about 6 to 12 cycles using a sample-barcoded 5' primer and a J-beta primer mix. From the 5' RACE reads, TCRdb called clonotypes with MiXCR, one entry per CDR3 protein. The table has hundreds of thousands of distinct CDR3 sequences, 24% seen once; the top ten hold less than 9%. The same data also contributed to another study, on T cells of mothers and their children.

The sample comprised blood. Receptors were obtained from a boy younger than 18 in good health.

A word on this clonotype: One junction end disagrees with the germline gene, perhaps due to a read error. This sequence joins TRBV15 and TRBJ2-2; no firm D call. CDR3 length: 15 amino acids. The germline V gene encodes CDR1 LNHNV and CDR2 YYDKDF (reference sequence). The CDR3 DNA reads TGTGTCACCAGCAGAGATAGAGTCGAAGTCCGGGAGCTGTTTTTT. Protein sequence: CVTSRDRVEVRELFF.

The chain carries TRBV5-1 and TRBJ1-1; D perhaps matches TRBD1 (6 bases). This CDR3 region has 15 residues. Germline V lookup: CDR1 SGHRS, CDR2 YFSETQ. V lost 0 bases, J lost 5 bases, and 14 bases lay in between. In DNA form, the CDR3 reads TGCGCCAGCAGCTTGGGGGACACCCGTTTTACTGAAGCTTTCTTT. This codes for CASSLGDTRFTEAFF.

V gene TRBV12-3 or TRBV12-4 combines with J gene TRBJ1-2; 7 bases line up with TRBD1. The junction had 8 bases not matched to a gene; V was cut back by 6 bases and J by 4 bases. The CDR3 length is 14 residues. The CDR3 reads CASSDLGGAYGYTF. CDR3 in DNA: TGTGCCAGCAGCGATTTAGGGGGCGCCTATGGCTACACCTTC.

This clonotype was counted ten times or more. The V gene is TRBV20-1, the J gene TRBJ1-6, with a tentative D call TRBD1 (5 bases). The germline V gene encodes CDR1 DFQATT and CDR2 SNEGSKA (reference sequence). V was shortened by 0 bases and J by 0 bases, with 12 bases between the two germline ends. This CDR3 region has 17 residues. CDR3 DNA: TGCAGTGCTAGAGATGGGGGACCTAGCTCCTATAATTCACCCCTCCACTTT. Amino acid sequence: CSARDGGPSSYNSPLHF.

As concerns this clonotype: Sequence at one end of the junction differs from germline and may be a read error. The chain joins TRBV7-7 to TRBJ2-1, with D possibly called TRBD1 or TRBD2 (6 bases each). In germline, CDR1 is SSHAT, CDR2 FNYEAQ (reference sequence). The CDR3 length is 16 residues. The CDR3 nucleotides are TGTGCTAGCAGCTTAGTCGGGGGCTACTACTACAATGAGCAGTTCTTC. Translated: CASSLVGGYYYNEQFF. Variable domain in full (rest from reference TRBV7-7 and TRBJ2-1): GAGVSQSPRYKVTKRGQDVTLRCDPISSHATLYWYQQALGQGPEFLTYFNYEAQPDKSGLPSDRFSAERPEGSISTLTIQRTEQRDSAMYRCASSLVGGYYYNEQFFGPGTRLTVL.

This clonotype was recorded a few times. The rearrangement uses TRBV9 and TRBJ2-1; D gene uncertain. Per the germline V gene, CDR1 is SGDLS and CDR2 is YYNGEE. The CDR3 length is 14 residues. Trimming took off 0 bases at V and 8 bases at J, with 12 bases between the two ends. This chain's CDR3 is CASSVGLGVDEQFF. DNA for the CDR3: TGTGCCAGCAGCGTAGGCTTGGGTGTTGATGAGCAGTTCTTC.

V usage is TRBV2 and J usage is TRBJ2-5; the match to TRBD1 covers 7 bases. Germline V CDR1 and CDR2: SNHLY, FYNNEI. The length of the CDR3 is 15 residues. The junction had 7 bases not matched to a gene; V was cut back by 4 bases and J by 2 bases. Here the CDR3 DNA reads TGTGCCAGCAGTGCCCAGACAGGGAAACAAGAGACCCAGTACTTC. It codes for CASSAQTGKQETQYF.

The rearrangement links TRBV6-1 to TRBJ2-5, with 13 nucleotides matching TRBD2. Near its end, the DNA agrees better with TRBJ2-1, so the J call may be wrong. Germline V gene lookup returns CDR1 MNHNS and CDR2 SASEGT. There are 16 residues in the CDR3. CDR3 bases: TGTGCCAGCAGGGGCGAACTAGCGGGGGGGGGCAATGAGCAGTTCTTC. It is translated as CASRGELAGGGNEQFF.

J is TRBJ2-4 and V is TRBV11-1, with D possibly matching TRBD2 (6 bases). Germline lookup yields CDR1 SGHAT and CDR2 FQDESV (reference sequence). V was trimmed by 5 bases and J by 7 bases, leaving 21 bases between them. The CDR3 spans 16 residues. The CDR3, as DNA: TGTGCCAGCAGCCCGTTGTGGGAGGCAAGTGAGAACATTCAGTACTTC. This translates into CASSPLWEASENIQYF. The full variable domain, completed using reference TRBV11-1 and TRBJ2-4, is EAEVAQSPRYKITEKSQAVAFWCDPISGHATLYWYRQILGQGPELLVQFQDESVVDDSQLPKDRFSAERLKGVDSTLKIQPAELGDSAMYLCASSPLWEASENIQYFGAGTRLSVL.

A note on this clonotype: Sequence at one end of the junction differs from germline and may be a read error. V is TRBV3-1 and J is TRBJ2-5; D unresolved. The CDR3 consists of 12 residues. From germline, CDR1 is LGHDT and CDR2 YNNKEL (reference sequence). The CDR3 DNA reads as TGTGCCAGCAGCCAAGACCATGAGACCCAGTACTTC. Its translation is CASSQDHETQYF.

This clonotype was found a few times. The chain couples TRBV20-1 to TRBJ1-1, with 9 bases fitting TRBD1. The CDR3 runs to 14 residues. The ends lost 4 bases at V and 4 bases at J; junction bases unmatched: 7. The germline gives CDR1 DFQATT, CDR2 SNEGSKA (reference sequence). The CDR3 region has the DNA TGCAGTGCTACCCGGGACAGGGATTTCACTGAAGCTTTCTTT. This codes for CSATRDRDFTEAFF.

This clonotype was counted a few times. The CDR3 DNA reads TGTGCCAGCAGGCGGCAGGGCGAAAATGGCTACACCTTC. This codes for CASRRQGENGYTF. The chain carries TRBV28 and TRBJ1-2; maybe TRBD1 (5 bases). V was trimmed by 6 bases and J by 6 bases, leaving 14 bases between them. This CDR3 comprises 13 residues. Germline V gene lookup returns CDR1 MDHEN and CDR2 SYDVKM.

The chain uses TRBV20-1 and TRBJ1-4; TRBD1 matches 8 bases. CDR1 and CDR2 from the germline V gene are DFQATT and SNEGSKA (reference sequence). The CDR3 loop spans 16 amino acids. The ends lost 6 bases at V and 4 bases at J; junction bases unmatched: 13. CDR3 nucleotides: TGCAGTGCCACCCCTCCAGGGGGCTGGGGTAATGAAAAACTGTTTTTT. This codes for CSATPPGGWGNEKLFF.

This chain joins TRBV4-3 and TRBJ2-1, with 8 bases lining up with TRBD2. The V and J ends lost 0 bases and 0 bases, in that order; junction bases with no gene match: 13. Looked up from germline, CDR1 is LGHNA and CDR2 is YSLEER. The CDR3 is 20 residues long. In DNA form, the CDR3 reads TGCGCCAGCAGCCAAGAACGGCTAGCGGGCCACGCTCACTCCTACAATGAGCAGTTCTTC. It yields the protein CASSQERLAGHAHSYNEQFF.

Written as DNA, the CDR3 is TGTGCCAGCAGTCCTCCGGGACAGTATAATCAGCCCCAGCATTTT. The encoded protein is CASSPPGQYNQPQHF. This chain joins TRBV7-9 and TRBJ1-5; 7 bases fit TRBD1. The CDR3 sequence is 15 residues long. Germline CDR1 is SEHNR and CDR2 is FQNEAQ (reference sequence). V was pared by 6 bases and J by 4 bases, with 9 bases of the junction left unmatched.